This T cell receptor (beta chain) comes out of a study of cytomegalovirus exposure and HLA in healthy donors. Regarding the study as a whole: Association of some 18,000 TCR beta sequences with HLA alleles was found at 0.05 false discovery rate in a later analysis.

CDR1 and CDR2 from the germline V gene are SEHNR and FQNEAQ (reference sequence). Trimming removed 5 bases from V and 1 base from J, with 8 bases in between. CDR3 length: 13 amino acids. With respect to this clone: Its matching antigen is unknown.

The PCR used 60 Vbeta and 13 Jbeta primers. The repertoire was sequenced with immunoSEQ multiplex PCR; TCRdb's copy has only in-frame clones and lacks some. Among 180,000 or so clones listed, about 9% were seen once. The chain recombines TRBV7-9 with TRBJ1-1, with D possibly matching TRBD1 (5 bases). The TCR comes from a woman aged 25 to 39 in good health and CMV-seropositive. The sequenced material came from PBMCs. The DNA for the CDR3 is TGTGCCAGCAGCGCTACAGGGAACACTGAAGCTTTCTTT. This translates into CASSATGNTEAFF.